This T cell receptor beta chain was sequenced during a study of blood T cell repertoires in COVID-19. As for the study in general: The United States, Italy and Spain were the sources of the acute and convalescent COVID-19 samples.

A Seattle source enrolled patients during active infection and followed them longitudinally. Profiling relied on immunoSEQ multiplex PCR, and the TCRdb table lists in-frame clones only, not all of them. This sample has over 70,000 clones; about 88% occur once, and the top ten carry roughly 9.7%. The CDR3 is 14 amino acids. Germline CDR1 SNHLY, CDR2 FYNNEI. V lost 6 bases to trimming and J lost 3 bases; unmatched junction nucleotides: 3. The rearrangement links TRBV2 to TRBJ2-2, with 8 bases lining up with TRBD1. The specimen was peripheral blood. The clonotype comes from a man aged 60 to 75 with COVID-19, enrolled during active disease. CDR3 loop: CASSEQGDTGELFF. In DNA form, the CDR3 reads TGTGCCAGCAGCGAACAGGGGGACACCGGGGAGCTGTTTTTT.